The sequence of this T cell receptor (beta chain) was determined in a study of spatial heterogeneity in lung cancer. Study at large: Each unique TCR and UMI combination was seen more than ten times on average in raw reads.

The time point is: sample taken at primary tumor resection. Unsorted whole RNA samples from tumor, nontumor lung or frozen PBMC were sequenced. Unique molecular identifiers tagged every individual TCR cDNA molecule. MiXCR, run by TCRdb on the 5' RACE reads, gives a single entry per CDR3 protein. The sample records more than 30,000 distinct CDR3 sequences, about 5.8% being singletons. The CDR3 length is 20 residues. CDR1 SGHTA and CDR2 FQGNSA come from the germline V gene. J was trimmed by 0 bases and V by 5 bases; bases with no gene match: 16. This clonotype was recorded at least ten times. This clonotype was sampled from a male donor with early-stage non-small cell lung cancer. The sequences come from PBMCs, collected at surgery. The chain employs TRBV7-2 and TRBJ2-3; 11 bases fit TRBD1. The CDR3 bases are TGTGCCAGCAGCCGCCTCGGCGGACAGGGGGCCCGCGCCAGCACAGATACGCAGTATTTT. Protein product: CASSRLGGQGARASTDTQYF.